Shown below are 9 T cell receptor beta chains from a single sample sequenced in a study of control samples from healthy donors and cancer patients. Using immunoSEQ multiplex PCR, the repertoire was profiled, and TCRdb retains in-frame clones only, with some absent. The sample consists of 84,000 or so clones, roughly nine tenths of them appearing once. Sequences were obtained from blood. These receptors all stem from a man in his thirties or forties in good health.

V usage is TRBV6-5 and J usage is TRBJ1-4, with D perhaps matching TRBD1 (5 bases). This CDR3 has 14 amino acids. The V end was cut by 6 bases, the J end by 5 bases, with 13 bases between. Germline V lookup: CDR1 MNHEY, CDR2 SVGAGI. The CDR3 coding sequence is TGTGCCAGCAGCCGCCGACAGAGGAATGAAAAACTGTTTTTT. Its protein is CASSRRQRNEKLFF.

This clone was recorded a few times. The V gene is TRBV7-2, the J gene TRBJ1-3; 9 nucleotides align to TRBD1. Losses at the gene ends were 5 bases for V and 4 bases for J; bases not matched to a gene: 6. In germline, CDR1 is SGHTA, CDR2 FQGNSA. This CDR3 has 15 amino acids. The DNA for the CDR3 is TGTGCCAGCAGCCGTACAGGGGGCGAAGGAAACACCATATATTTT. Its protein is CASSRTGGEGNTIYF.

J is TRBJ1-5 and V is TRBV19; D not resolved. Trimming cost V 3 bases and J 5 bases, with 11 bases left between them. Germline V lookup: CDR1 LNHDA, CDR2 SQIVND (reference sequence). The CDR3 loop spans 14 amino acids. The CDR3 reads CASSMRGDYQPQHF. The CDR3, as DNA: TGTGCCAGTAGTATGAGAGGAGATTATCAGCCCCAGCATTTT.

The chain recombines TRBV15 with TRBJ1-1, with TRBD1 matching 9 bases. With 5 bases clipped from V and 6 bases from J, the junction kept 7 bases outside the gene matches. The CDR3 covers 14 residues. Germline-derived CDR1 and CDR2 are LNHNV and YYDKDF (reference sequence). For the CDR3, the DNA is TGTGCCACCAGCTTCCGGGACAGGGCGTCTGAAGCTTTCTTT. This codes for CATSFRDRASEAFF.

A single count supports this clone. The chain joins TRBV9 to TRBJ2-1; D perhaps matches TRBD2 (6 bases). V lost 4 bases, J lost 6 bases, and 14 bases lay in between. The CDR3 is 14 residues long. Germline V gene lookup returns CDR1 SGDLS and CDR2 YYNGEE. CDR3 coding DNA: TGTGCCAGCAGCTTAGAGGTGGGGGGCAATGAGCAGTTCTTC. The encoded protein is CASSLEVGGNEQFF.

This chain connects TRBV27 to TRBJ2-2; 7 nucleotides align to TRBD2. With V trimmed by 7 bases and J by 2 bases, 7 bases remained unmatched. The CDR3 is 15 residues long. Germline V lookup: CDR1 MNHEY, CDR2 SMNVEV (reference sequence). The CDR3 nucleotides are TGTGCCAGCATGGATCTAGCGGTTAACACCGGGGAGCTGTTTTTT. This encodes CASMDLAVNTGELFF.

This clone was picked up one time. The chain links TRBV10-3 to TRBJ2-7, with 9 bases that match TRBD1. V lost 0 bases to trimming and J lost 4 bases; unmatched junction nucleotides: 7. Per germline, CDR1 ENHRY and CDR2 SYGVKD. This CDR3 is built from 16 residues. CDR3 residues: CAISESRQGGLYEQYF. As DNA, the CDR3 is TGTGCCATCAGTGAGTCGAGACAGGGGGGGCTATACGAGCAGTACTTC.

The chain joins TRBV19 to TRBJ2-1, with TRBD2 as a possible D gene (6 bases). Trimming pared 5 bases from V and 1 base from J, leaving 21 bases between. The CDR3 runs 18 residues. Germline values: CDR1 LNHDA, CDR2 SQIVND (reference sequence). The CDR3 is CASSPGRRLALSYNEQFF. The CDR3 DNA sequence: TGTGCCAGTAGTCCCGGCCGACGGCTAGCGCTTTCCTACAATGAGCAGTTCTTC.

This chain connects TRBV28 to TRBJ1-1, with D perhaps TRBD1 (6 bases). Germline V gene lookup returns CDR1 MDHEN and CDR2 SYDVKM. The V end lost 7 bases, the J end lost 3 bases, and 15 bases lay between the germline ends. This CDR3 is 14 amino acids long. The CDR3 spells CASTPGDWDTEAFF. The CDR3 DNA is TGTGCCAGCACCCCAGGGGACTGGGACACTGAAGCTTTCTTT.